The TCR beta chain under discussion was sequenced for a study of CD8+CD57+ T cells in acquired aplastic anemia (dated by TCRdb to between 2017 and 2018). Looking at the study overall: A mean of 3.2 ug of DNA, ranging from roughly 0.18 to 30 ug, was extracted from sorted CD4+ and CD8+ cells. For healthy donor samples, the average read count was about 10 million for CD4+ cells and roughly 12 million for CD8+ cells.

Overall study outcomes, separate from this receptor: Approximately 31 CD8+ CDR3 sequences were found in both patients and controls but appeared to be highly expressed in patients and within the immunodominant clones of the patients. CD8+ Simpson's diversity did not differ significantly between patients and healthy controls (P=0.060).

In the study, sorted CD4+ and CD8+ blood T cells from patients with severe aplastic anemia and from healthy subjects underwent deep sequencing of TCR repertoires. Ficoll-Paque density gradient centrifugation was used to isolate peripheral blood mononuclear cells. CD4+ and CD8+ T cells were sorted by FACS or magnetic beads before DNA extraction. Profiling of TCR beta VDJ combinations and CDR3 sequences used genomic DNA as the template. TCR repertoire sequencing was run on an Illumina HiSeq 2000. On the study's bioinformatics: TRBV/TRBJ rearrangement plots, CDR3 size and DJ length profiles, and Simpson's diversity index were used to evaluate the repertoires. The most abundant DNA sequence in the deep sequencing data was defined as the immunodominant clone. CDR3 amino acid sequences were screened for sharing across subjects and compared with published repertoires and the VDJdb database. The raw public reads went through TCRdb reprocessing: fastp at Q25, MiXCR clone calling, in-frame beta chains kept. Rows with a matching CDR3 protein are joined into one entry that keeps the most common DNA and genes. These V and J calls derive from TCRdb rather than the authors' analysis. The sample table contains 350,000 to 450,000 distinct CDR3 sequences; only one count was recorded for 65% to 80% of them. The ten largest clones represent 3.5% to 4.5% of the sample.

From its cysteine to its phenylalanine, the CDR3 spans 16 amino acids. Just CDR3 DNA is preserved here, 48 bases in frame from base 1. Based on the germline V gene, the CDR1 and CDR2 sequences are SGHTA and FQGNSA. Trimming at the junction amounts to 5 bases on V and 15 bases on J, and the germline ends lie 26 bases apart. Regarding this clonotype: Which antigen it targets is not known. No base qualities exist here, and no much larger clone lies one base off it.

The V and J segments used are TRBV7-2 and TRBJ2-6; the D gene is possibly TRBD1 or TRBD2, each agreeing over 5 bases. The origin of this receptor is a human donor in good health, serving as a control. Sequencing input: sorted CD4+, CD8+, or CD8+CD57+ T cells (not recorded which) from PBMCs. The CDR3 is CASSQTAGAGAEHLTF. The sequenced DNA: TGTGCCAGCAGCCAGACAGCCGGGGCTGGGGCTGAGCACCTGACTTTC.